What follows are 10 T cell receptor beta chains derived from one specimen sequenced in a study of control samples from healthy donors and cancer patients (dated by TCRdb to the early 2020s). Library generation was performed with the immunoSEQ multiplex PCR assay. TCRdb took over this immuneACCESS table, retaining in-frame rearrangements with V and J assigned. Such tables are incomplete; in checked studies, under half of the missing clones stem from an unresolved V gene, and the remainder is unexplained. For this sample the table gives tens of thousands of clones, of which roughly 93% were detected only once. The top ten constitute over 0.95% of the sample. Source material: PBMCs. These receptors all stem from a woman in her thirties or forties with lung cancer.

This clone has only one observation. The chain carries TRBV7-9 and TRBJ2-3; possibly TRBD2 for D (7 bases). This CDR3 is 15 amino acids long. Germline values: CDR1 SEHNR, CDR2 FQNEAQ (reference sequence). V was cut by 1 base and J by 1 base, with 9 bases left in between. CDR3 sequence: CASSLGGGGTDTQYF. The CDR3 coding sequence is TGTGCCAGCAGCTTAGGAGGGGGGGGCACAGATACGCAGTATTTT.

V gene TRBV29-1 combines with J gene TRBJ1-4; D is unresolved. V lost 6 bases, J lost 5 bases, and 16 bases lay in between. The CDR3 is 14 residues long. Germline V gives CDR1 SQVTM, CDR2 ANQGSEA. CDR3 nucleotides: TGCAGCGTCACTCCGGAACGGAACAATGAAAAACTGTTTTTT. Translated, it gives CSVTPERNNEKLFF.

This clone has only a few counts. CDR3 nucleotides: TGTGCCAGCAGTTTGGTGGCGGGGTACACCGGGGAGCTGTTTTTT. It is translated as CASSLVAGYTGELFF. V is TRBV27 and J is TRBJ2-2; a weak D match, TRBD2 (6 bases). Trimming cost V 3 bases and J 3 bases, with 11 bases left between them. Germline assignment: CDR1 MNHEY and CDR2 SMNVEV (reference sequence). This CDR3 is built from 15 residues.

Here the CDR3 reads CATSRDPRGQGEAFF. As DNA, the CDR3 is TGTGCCACCAGCAGAGACCCTAGGGGGCAGGGTGAAGCTTTCTTT. V and J are TRBV15 and TRBJ1-1, with 7 positions matching TRBD1. V was pared by 0 bases and J by 7 bases, with 8 bases of the junction left unmatched. CDR1 is LNHNV, CDR2 YYDKDF, per germline (reference sequence). This CDR3 contains 15 residues.

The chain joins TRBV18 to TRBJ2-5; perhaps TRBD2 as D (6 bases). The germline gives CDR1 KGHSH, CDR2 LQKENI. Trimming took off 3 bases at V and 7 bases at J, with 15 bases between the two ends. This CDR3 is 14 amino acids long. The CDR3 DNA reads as TGTGCCAGCTCACCTTCACGCGGGGAAGGGACCCAGTACTTC. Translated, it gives CASSPSRGEGTQYF.

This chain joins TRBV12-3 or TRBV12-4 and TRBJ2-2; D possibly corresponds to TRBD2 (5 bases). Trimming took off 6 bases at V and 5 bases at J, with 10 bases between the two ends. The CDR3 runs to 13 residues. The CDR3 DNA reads TGTGCCAGCAGCCCAACGGGGACCGGGGAGCTGTTTTTT. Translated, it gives CASSPTGTGELFF.

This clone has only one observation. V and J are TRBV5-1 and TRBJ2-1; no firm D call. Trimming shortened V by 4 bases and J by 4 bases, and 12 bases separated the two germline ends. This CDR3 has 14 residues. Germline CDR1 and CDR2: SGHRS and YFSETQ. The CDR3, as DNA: TGCGCCAGCAGCAAGGAGAGCACATACAATGAGCAGTTCTTC. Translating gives CASSKESTYNEQFF.

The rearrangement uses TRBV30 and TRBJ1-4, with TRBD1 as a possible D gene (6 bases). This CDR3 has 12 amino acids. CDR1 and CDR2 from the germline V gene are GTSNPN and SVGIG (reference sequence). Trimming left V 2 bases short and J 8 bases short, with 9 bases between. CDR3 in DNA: TGTGCCTGGAGTCCAGGGGTGGAAAAACTGTTTTTT. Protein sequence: CAWSPGVEKLFF.

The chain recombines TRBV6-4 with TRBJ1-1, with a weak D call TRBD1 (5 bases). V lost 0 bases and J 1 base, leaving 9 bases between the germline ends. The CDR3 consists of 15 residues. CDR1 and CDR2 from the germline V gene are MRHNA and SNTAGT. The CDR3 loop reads CASSDSGGSNTEAFF. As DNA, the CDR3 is TGTGCCAGCAGTGACTCGGGGGGGTCGAACACTGAAGCTTTCTTT.

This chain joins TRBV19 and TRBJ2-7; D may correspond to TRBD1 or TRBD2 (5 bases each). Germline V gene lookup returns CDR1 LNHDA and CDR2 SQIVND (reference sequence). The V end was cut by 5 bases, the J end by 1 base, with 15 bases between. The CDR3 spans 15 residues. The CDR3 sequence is CASSFGSGPSYEQYF. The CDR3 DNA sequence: TGTGCCAGTAGTTTCGGTTCGGGACCGTCCTACGAGCAGTACTTC. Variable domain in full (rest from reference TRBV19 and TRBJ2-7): DGGITQSPKYLFRKEGQNVTLSCEQNLNHDAMYWYRQDPGQGLRLIYYSQIVNDFQKGDIAEGYSVSREKKESFPLTVTSAQKNPTAFYLCASSFGSGPSYEQYFGPGTRLTVT.